One T cell receptor (beta chain) is described in this entry. The sample is drawn from a study of T cell changes during pregnancy in multiple sclerosis. The data were produced by immunoSEQ multiplex PCR, yet TCRdb's version contains in-frame clones alone and is incomplete. Of roughly 30,000 clones in the sample, approximately 89% were seen once. Germline loops: CDR1 MGHRA, CDR2 YSYEKL. This CDR3 is built from 16 residues. Unmatched junction bases numbered 7, after V lost 4 bases and J lost 0 bases. V and J are TRBV4-1 and TRBJ2-5; 8 positions match TRBD2. The material sequenced was CD8+ T cells from peripheral blood mononuclear cells, taken in the first trimester of pregnancy. The clonotype originates from a female donor with multiple sclerosis, enrolled in a pregnancy study. The CDR3 nucleotides are TGCGCCAGCAGCCGAGGACTAGCTCGGTACCAAGAGACCCAGTACTTC. It translates to CASSRGLARYQETQYF.